Below, 8 T cell receptor beta chains from the same sample are listed, as sequenced in a study of control samples from healthy donors and cancer patients. Assay: immunoSEQ multiplex PCR; the TCRdb copy retains only in-frame clones and omits some. The sample records roughly 150,000 clones, 80% to 95% being singletons. Sequencing used blood. The receptors come from a woman aged 30 to 39 in good health.

The J gene is TRBJ2-2, the V gene TRBV28; the D is unclear. Germline V CDR1 and CDR2: MDHEN, SYDVKM. The V gene lost 2 bases and the J gene lost 3 bases, with 16 bases spanning the gap. The CDR3 spans 17 residues. CDR3 sequence: CASSLALISGHTGELFF. In DNA form, the CDR3 reads TGTGCCAGCAGTTTAGCTTTAATCTCCGGTCACACCGGGGAGCTGTTTTTT.

The rearrangement uses TRBV25-1 and TRBJ2-2; D unresolved. The CDR3 has 15 amino acids. Germline CDR1 is MGHDK and CDR2 is SYGVNS. V dropped 0 bases and J dropped 3 bases, with 8 bases sitting between them. This CDR3 is CASSEYKGYTGELFF. CDR3 coding DNA: TGTGCCAGCAGTGAATATAAAGGGTACACCGGGGAGCTGTTTTTT.

The chain combines TRBV19 with TRBJ1-4; D perhaps matches TRBD1 (5 bases). V was pared by 6 bases and J by 10 bases, with 15 bases between. Germline-derived CDR1 and CDR2 are LNHDA and SQIVND (reference sequence). This CDR3 comprises 13 residues. The CDR3 sequence is CASRKDLRGKLFF. The CDR3 DNA follows: TGTGCCAGTAGGAAGGACCTAAGGGGAAAACTGTTTTTT.

The rearrangement uses TRBV6-5 and TRBJ2-2; no clear D. V was trimmed by 2 bases and J by 3 bases, leaving 4 bases between them. This CDR3 comprises 13 residues. Per the germline V gene, CDR1 is MNHEY and CDR2 is SVGAGI. The CDR3 DNA follows: TGTGCCAGCAGTTACGGGCACACCGGGGAGCTGTTTTTT. Encoded protein: CASSYGHTGELFF.

The V gene is TRBV6-1, the J gene TRBJ1-5; D is ambiguous. The V and J ends lost 3 bases and 1 base respectively, with 10 bases between them. Germline V CDR1 and CDR2: MNHNS, SASEGT. There are 15 residues in the CDR3. The CDR3 coding sequence is TGTGCCAGCAGTGACCCCCGACGGAGCAATCAGCCCCAGCATTTT. It yields the protein CASSDPRRSNQPQHF.

The chain links TRBV27 to TRBJ1-6; D remains ambiguous. Germline-derived CDR1 and CDR2 are MNHEY and SMNVEV (reference sequence). This CDR3 region has 15 residues. The V gene lost 5 bases and the J gene lost 6 bases, with 14 bases spanning the gap. The CDR3 bases are TGTGCCAGCAGTCAAAAAGTTTGGGGTAATTCACCCCTCCACTTT. Translating it yields CASSQKVWGNSPLHF.

The chain recombines TRBV19 with TRBJ2-1, with 7 bases lining up with TRBD2. The germline V gene has CDR1 LNHDA and CDR2 SQIVND (reference sequence). CDR3 length equals 19 residues. V trimming: 2 bases; J trimming: 12 bases; junction bases outside the gene matches: 25. The CDR3 sequence is CASSIRRTGETGRIHGQFF. CDR3 DNA sequence: TGTGCCAGTAGTATACGAAGGACGGGGGAAACCGGGAGGATCCATGGGCAGTTCTTC. Full variable domain (remainder filled in from reference TRBV19 and TRBJ2-1): DGGITQSPKYLFRKEGQNVTLSCEQNLNHDAMYWYRQDPGQGLRLIYYSQIVNDFQKGDIAEGYSVSREKKESFPLTVTSAQKNPTAFYLCASSIRRTGETGRIHGQFFGPGTRLTVL.

The CDR3 reads CASSLAGDTGELFF. The CDR3 region has the DNA TGCGCCAGCAGCTTGGCAGGGGACACCGGGGAGCTGTTTTTT. The genes are TRBV5-1 and TRBJ2-2; a weak D match, TRBD1 (6 bases). Looked up from germline, CDR1 is SGHRS and CDR2 is YFSETQ. V gave up 0 bases and J gave up 3 bases, with 6 bases separating them. CDR3 length equals 14 residues.